This is a list of T cell receptor beta chains from one sample in a study of cytomegalovirus exposure and HLA in healthy donors. Sequencing used immunoSEQ multiplex PCR; TCRdb keeps in-frame clones, though not all of them. The sample has approximately 150,000 clones, roughly 80% seen once. Sequencing was done on a sample of PBMCs. The receptors were gathered from a man aged 30 to 45 in good health and CMV-seropositive. The CDR3 runs from the conserved cysteine through the conserved F or W. A D gene is named only where the DNA matches it firmly. The size of a clone is reported for some rows only, either as once, few or many, or as a class for expanded clones.

j_call clone_size d_call v_call cdr3_aa cdr3_nt
TRBJ2-2 few NA TRBV7-8 CASSIRLVGELFF TGTGCCAGCAGCATTCGTTTAGTGGGGGAGCTGTTTTTT
TRBJ2-7 NA TRBD1 TRBV7-6 CASSLESYRGAYEQYF TGTGCCAGCAGCTTAGAATCTTACAGGGGGGCATACGAGCAGTACTTC
TRBJ2-7 NA NA TRBV10-1 CASNSRAYEQYF TGCGCCAGCAATAGTCGAGCTTACGAGCAGTACTTC
TRBJ2-1 NA TRBD2 TRBV30 CAWKIGLAGGGQFF TGTGCCTGGAAAATTGGACTAGCGGGCGGGGGGCAGTTCTTC
TRBJ1-4 NA TRBD1 TRBV11-2 CASSLWGQGANEKLFF TGTGCCAGCAGCTTATGGGGACAGGGGGCTAATGAAAAACTGTTTTTT
TRBJ1-2 once NA TRBV7-9 CASSRGRGDYGYTF TGTGCCAGCAGCCGGGGGAGGGGCGACTATGGCTACACCTTC
TRBJ2-7 NA TRBD1 TRBV27 CASSPGQGVAKWNHYEQYF TGTGCCAGCAGTCCGGGACAGGGGGTAGCCAAATGGAACCACTACGAGCAGTACTTC
TRBJ2-5 NA TRBD1 TRBV15 CATSRQGAEETQYF TGTGCCACCAGCAGACAGGGGGCAGAAGAGACCCAGTACTTC
TRBJ2-7 NA TRBD2 TRBV5-1 CASSLAGSSYEQYF TGCGCCAGCAGCCTAGCGGGGAGCTCCTACGAGCAGTACTTC
TRBJ1-1 NA NA TRBV28 CASSSTGHLEAFF TGTGCCAGCAGCTCTACGGGACACCTTGAAGCTTTCTTT
TRBJ1-4 NA NA TRBV5-1 CASSLEPAALNEKLFF TGCGCCAGCAGCTTGGAACCTGCGGCCCTTAATGAAAAACTGTTTTTT
TRBJ2-7 NA TRBD1 TRBV13 CATAEPGTVNEQYF TGTGCCACCGCAGAACCCGGGACAGTAAACGAGCAGTACTTC
TRBJ2-2 NA TRBD1 TRBV29-1 CSVLRGRTGELFF TGCAGCGTTCTAAGGGGGCGCACCGGGGAGCTGTTTTTT
TRBJ2-3 once TRBD2 TRBV7-9 CASSLTSGSADTQYF TGTGCCAGCAGCTTGACTAGCGGGAGCGCAGATACGCAGTATTTT
TRBJ2-3 NA TRBD1 TRBV5-1 CASSLEGQPSTDTQYF TGCGCCAGCAGCTTGGAGGGACAGCCTAGCACAGATACGCAGTATTTT
TRBJ1-1 NA NA TRBV7-9 CASSLGGRMNTEAFF TGTGCCAGCAGCTTAGGAGGTCGGATGAACACTGAAGCTTTCTTT
TRBJ1-1 NA NA TRBV30 CAWNQQRRVITEAFF TGTGCCTGGAACCAGCAACGGAGGGTTATAACTGAAGCTTTCTTT
TRBJ1-1 NA TRBD1 TRBV6-6 CASSPGQGAMNTEAFF TGTGCCAGCAGTCCGGGACAGGGGGCGATGAACACTGAAGCTTTCTTT
TRBJ1-5 NA NA TRBV19 CASTLTRRGDQPQHF TGTGCCAGTACCCTGACGCGCAGGGGCGATCAGCCCCAGCATTTT
TRBJ1-4 NA NA TRBV11-2 CASSLHEKLFF TGTGCCAGCAGCCTCCATGAAAAACTGTTTTTT
TRBJ2-2 NA TRBD2 TRBV27 CASSLFMAGGDTGELFF TGTGCCAGCAGTTTATTTATGGCGGGAGGGGACACCGGGGAGCTGTTTTTT
TRBJ1-2 NA TRBD1 TRBV13 CASSFPRPLDRVWKGYGYTF TGTGCCAGCAGCTTTCCCAGACCGCTAGACAGGGTCTGGAAGGGGTATGGCTACACCTTC
TRBJ1-2 NA TRBD1 TRBV6-1 CASSSRQGGYGYTF TGTGCCAGCAGTTCACGACAGGGAGGCTATGGCTACACCTTC
TRBJ1-1 NA NA TRBV7-2 CASSLAGHPNTEAFF TGTGCCAGCAGCTTAGCGGGACACCCAAACACTGAAGCTTTCTTT
TRBJ1-1 once TRBD1 TRBV9 CASSGRTGAVTEAFF TGTGCCAGCAGCGGACGAACAGGGGCGGTTACTGAAGCTTTCTTT
TRBJ2-4 few NA TRBV4-2 CASSQRAGAENIQYF TGTGCCAGCAGCCAGCGGGCGGGGGCCGAAAACATTCAGTACTTC
TRBJ1-1 NA TRBD1 TRBV29-1 CSVEPGQGFAEAFF TGCAGCGTGGAGCCGGGACAGGGATTCGCTGAAGCTTTCTTT
TRBJ2-2 NA NA TRBV5-1 CASSRTGGADTGELFF TGCGCCAGCAGCCGGACGGGGGGCGCGGACACCGGGGAGCTGTTTTTT
TRBJ1-5 NA TRBD1 TRBV6-5 CASARGTENNQPQHF TGTGCCAGCGCCAGAGGGACAGAGAACAATCAGCCCCAGCATTTT
TRBJ1-2 once NA TRBV5-4 CASSSEVGDYGYTF TGTGCCAGCAGCTCGGAGGTTGGCGACTATGGCTACACCTTC
TRBJ2-1 NA NA TRBV11-2 CASSLTGTSSYNEQFF TGTGCCAGCAGCTTGACAGGGACTAGCTCCTACAATGAGCAGTTCTTC
TRBJ1-2 NA TRBD1 TRBV13 CASSLTGAVHGYTF TGTGCCAGCAGCTTGACAGGGGCAGTCCATGGCTACACCTTC
TRBJ1-2 NA TRBD1 TRBV6-6 CASSYPGGRSEDGYTF TGTGCCAGCAGTTATCCAGGGGGAAGGTCGGAGGATGGCTACACCTTC
TRBJ1-2 NA NA TRBV5-6 CASSLTVDSRYTF TGTGCCAGCAGCCTGACAGTTGACTCGCGCTACACCTTC
TRBJ2-1 NA NA TRBV7-2 CASSWGVTSSYNEQFF TGTGCCAGCAGCTGGGGGGTAACGAGCTCCTACAATGAGCAGTTCTTC
TRBJ2-1 NA NA TRBV4-1 CASSQGENNNEQFF TGCGCCAGCAGCCAAGGGGAGAACAACAATGAGCAGTTCTTC
TRBJ2-3 NA TRBD2 TRBV4-2 CASSQSGTGGREDTQYF TGTGCCAGCAGCCAGTCGGGGACGGGAGGGCGTGAAGATACGCAGTATTTT
TRBJ2-7 NA TRBD2 TRBV6-1 CASSGPGGREQYF TGTGCCAGCAGTGGCCCGGGGGGGCGCGAGCAGTACTTC
TRBJ1-4 once NA TRBV11-3 CASSLDLATNEKLFF TGTGCCAGCAGCTTAGACCTCGCAACTAATGAAAAACTGTTTTTT
TRBJ2-7 NA NA TRBV10-1 CASSDGAYSYEQYF TGCGCCAGCAGTGACGGAGCGTACTCCTACGAGCAGTACTTC
TRBJ2-7 NA TRBD2 TRBV5-4 CASSLNSGPAYEQYF TGTGCCAGCAGCTTGAATAGCGGGCCTGCCTACGAGCAGTACTTC
TRBJ2-6 NA TRBD2 TRBV30 CAWSPASGGVSGANVLTF TGTGCCTGGAGTCCCGCTAGCGGGGGAGTTTCTGGGGCCAACGTCCTGACTTTC
TRBJ2-7 NA TRBD2 TRBV28 CASSRPMTSGRGEQYF TGTGCCAGCAGTCGCCCGATGACTAGCGGGAGGGGCGAGCAGTACTTC
TRBJ2-1 NA NA TRBV28 CASSLGGLIGNEQFF TGTGCCAGCAGTTTGGGGGGGCTAATAGGCAATGAGCAGTTCTTC
TRBJ1-3 NA NA TRBV6-5 CASGEASGNTIYF TGTGCCTCCGGTGAGGCCTCTGGAAACACCATATATTTT
TRBJ2-1 NA NA TRBV5-1 CASSLALNEQFF TGCGCCAGCAGCTTGGCACTCAATGAGCAGTTCTTC
TRBJ2-5 NA TRBD1 TRBV28 CASNQLGQGAEETQYF TGTGCCAGCAACCAATTGGGGCAGGGGGCCGAGGAGACCCAGTACTTC
TRBJ2-3 NA NA TRBV27 CATGTDTQYF TGTGCCACCGGCACAGATACGCAGTATTTT
TRBJ2-7 NA NA TRBV7-8 CASSSPDRSSYEQYF TGTGCCAGCAGCTCACCTGACAGGTCCTCCTACGAGCAGTACTTC
TRBJ1-2 NA NA TRBV11-2 CASSNGVTGYTF TGTGCCAGCAGCAACGGAGTTACAGGCTACACCTTC
TRBJ1-1 NA TRBD1 TRBV7-8 CASSLRTGGLWDEAFF TGTGCCAGCAGCTTACGGACAGGGGGCCTTTGGGATGAAGCTTTCTTT